A selection of T cell receptor beta chains follows, all from one sample in a study of blood T cell repertoires in COVID-19. Sequencing used immunoSEQ multiplex PCR; TCRdb keeps in-frame clones, though not all of them. There are about 220,000 clones in the sample; under 90% occur only once, and 3% to 4.5% lies in the top ten. The specimen was peripheral blood. These receptors originate from a woman older than 75 with acute or convalescent COVID-19. Each CDR3 is given with its conserved first and last residue. Fields, in order: clone size, V gene, D gene, J gene, CDR3 DNA, CDR3 protein. A D gene is named only where the DNA matches it firmly. The listing skips clone size in some rows; elsewhere it reads once, few, many or a size class.

abundance: many
v_gene: TRBV6-5
d_gene: TRBD1
j_gene: TRBJ1-2
CDR3nt: TGTGCCAGCAGTTTTGGGACAGAGTATGGCTACACCTTC
CDR3aa: CASSFGTEYGYTF

abundance: NA
v_gene: TRBV6-5
d_gene: TRBD1
j_gene: TRBJ2-7
CDR3nt: TGTGCCAGCAGTTCCGGGACAGCCAACTCCTACGAGCAGTACTTC
CDR3aa: CASSSGTANSYEQYF

abundance: NA
v_gene: TRBV11-2
d_gene: NA
j_gene: TRBJ1-6
CDR3nt: TGTGCCAGCAGCTTTCGCACAGGGAATAATTCACCCCTCCACTTT
CDR3aa: CASSFRTGNNSPLHF

abundance: NA
v_gene: TRBV14
d_gene: TRBD1
j_gene: TRBJ2-1
CDR3nt: TGTGCCAGCAGCCAAGATCCCGGGACAGGGAGGCAGTTCTTC
CDR3aa: CASSQDPGTGRQFF

abundance: NA
v_gene: TRBV5-6
d_gene: TRBD1
j_gene: TRBJ1-1
CDR3nt: TGTGCCAGCAGCTTCGGGACAGGGAACATGAACACTGAAGCTTTCTTT
CDR3aa: CASSFGTGNMNTEAFF

abundance: NA
v_gene: TRBV6-6
d_gene: NA
j_gene: TRBJ1-6
CDR3nt: TGTGCCAGCAGTCGCCACATTACAGGGCCTGCCACTGATTCACCCCTCCACTTT
CDR3aa: CASSRHITGPATDSPLHF

abundance: few
v_gene: TRBV19
d_gene: TRBD1
j_gene: TRBJ2-5
CDR3nt: TGTGCCAGTAGAAAGACAGGGATAGAGACCCAGTACTTC
CDR3aa: CASRKTGIETQYF

abundance: NA
v_gene: TRBV29-1
d_gene: NA
j_gene: TRBJ1-1
CDR3nt: TGCAGCGTTGGGAGAGTGAACACTGAAGCTTTCTTT
CDR3aa: CSVGRVNTEAFF

abundance: NA
v_gene: TRBV20-1
d_gene: TRBD1
j_gene: TRBJ1-1
CDR3nt: TGCAGTGCTAGTGGGACAGGGATCACTGAAGCTTTCTTT
CDR3aa: CSASGTGITEAFF

abundance: NA
v_gene: TRBV11-3
d_gene: NA
j_gene: TRBJ2-7
CDR3nt: TGTGCCAGCAGCATCAGGGAAAAGCAGTACTTC
CDR3aa: CASSIREKQYF

abundance: NA
v_gene: TRBV7-9
d_gene: NA
j_gene: TRBJ1-1
CDR3nt: TGTGCCAGCAGCTCAACGGGGGGAGGGGTTGTAGGGAACACTGAAGCTTTCTTT
CDR3aa: CASSSTGGGVVGNTEAFF

abundance: NA
v_gene: TRBV5-4
d_gene: NA
j_gene: TRBJ1-2
CDR3nt: TGTGCCAGCAGCCCCGACGGAGACTATGGCTACACCTTC
CDR3aa: CASSPDGDYGYTF

abundance: NA
v_gene: TRBV18
d_gene: NA
j_gene: TRBJ1-6
CDR3nt: TGTGCCAGCTCACCGGGGGGGCAGAGTAATTCACCCCTCCACTTT
CDR3aa: CASSPGGQSNSPLHF

abundance: NA
v_gene: TRBV9
d_gene: TRBD1
j_gene: TRBJ2-2
CDR3nt: TGTGCCAGTTCTCCGGGGACAGCCGGGGAGCTGTTTTTT
CDR3aa: CASSPGTAGELFF

abundance: NA
v_gene: TRBV6-2/TRBV6-3
d_gene: TRBD1
j_gene: TRBJ1-5
CDR3nt: TGTGCCAGCAGTTACTCGGGGACAGGGGATCAGCCCCAGCATTTT
CDR3aa: CASSYSGTGDQPQHF

abundance: NA
v_gene: TRBV19
d_gene: TRBD2
j_gene: TRBJ2-2
CDR3nt: TGTGCCAGTAGTAAAAGACTAGCGGGGGGGAACACCGGGGAGCTGTTTTTT
CDR3aa: CASSKRLAGGNTGELFF

abundance: NA
v_gene: TRBV19
d_gene: TRBD1
j_gene: TRBJ2-7
CDR3nt: TGTGCCAGTAGTATAAGGGTCACAGGGGGCAGGTCCTACGAGCAGTACTTC
CDR3aa: CASSIRVTGGRSYEQYF

abundance: NA
v_gene: TRBV15
d_gene: NA
j_gene: TRBJ2-2
CDR3nt: TGTGCCACCAGCAAGGGACATATGAACACCGGGGAGCTGTTTTTT
CDR3aa: CATSKGHMNTGELFF

abundance: once
v_gene: TRBV10-3
d_gene: TRBD2
j_gene: TRBJ2-2
CDR3nt: TGTGCCAATGGAGCGGGGGGGCCTTCCACCGGGGAGCTGTTTTTT
CDR3aa: CANGAGGPSTGELFF

abundance: NA
v_gene: TRBV6-5
d_gene: NA
j_gene: TRBJ1-1
CDR3nt: TGTGCCAGCAGCAAATTTAGGACAGATTTAAAAGCTTTCTTT
CDR3aa: CASSKFRTDLKAFF

abundance: NA
v_gene: TRBV5-1
d_gene: TRBD2
j_gene: TRBJ2-7
CDR3nt: TGCGCCAGCAGCTTGGAGGGACTAGCGGGGACCGAGCAGTACTTC
CDR3aa: CASSLEGLAGTEQYF

abundance: few
v_gene: TRBV19
d_gene: NA
j_gene: TRBJ2-7
CDR3nt: TGTGCCAGTAGTCCCCGGTCGAACTCCTACGAGCAGTACTTC
CDR3aa: CASSPRSNSYEQYF

abundance: NA
v_gene: TRBV25-1
d_gene: TRBD1
j_gene: TRBJ1-2
CDR3nt: TGTGCCAGCAGTGAAGGGTCCAGGGGGCAGGCCTATGGCTACACCTTC
CDR3aa: CASSEGSRGQAYGYTF

abundance: once
v_gene: TRBV2
d_gene: NA
j_gene: TRBJ1-2
CDR3nt: TGTGCCAGCAGTGAAAGCGGGCCGGTAGGCTACACCTTC
CDR3aa: CASSESGPVGYTF

abundance: NA
v_gene: TRBV5-1
d_gene: NA
j_gene: TRBJ2-3
CDR3nt: TGCGCCAGCAGCTTGGCCTTGGCAACCAGCACAGATACGCAGTATTTT
CDR3aa: CASSLALATSTDTQYF

abundance: few
v_gene: TRBV6-5
d_gene: TRBD1
j_gene: TRBJ1-4
CDR3nt: TGTGCCAGCAGCCGCGGACAGGCCACAGAAAAACTGTTTTTT
CDR3aa: CASSRGQATEKLFF

abundance: NA
v_gene: TRBV3-1/TRBV3-2
d_gene: NA
j_gene: TRBJ1-3
CDR3nt: TGTGCCAGCAGCCCCGGGAGCTCTGGAAACACCATATATTTT
CDR3aa: CASSPGSSGNTIYF

abundance: NA
v_gene: TRBV9
d_gene: NA
j_gene: TRBJ2-5
CDR3nt: TGTGCCAGCAGCACTCGGGGGGCGGGGCAAGAGACCCAGTACTTC
CDR3aa: CASSTRGAGQETQYF

abundance: NA
v_gene: TRBV3-1/TRBV3-2
d_gene: NA
j_gene: TRBJ1-2
CDR3nt: TGTGCCAGCAGCCAAGATCAGGAATATGGCTACACCTTC
CDR3aa: CASSQDQEYGYTF

abundance: NA
v_gene: TRBV6-5
d_gene: NA
j_gene: TRBJ1-1
CDR3nt: TGTGCCAGCAGTACTCCAGCGAAGAACACTGAAGCTTTCTTT
CDR3aa: CASSTPAKNTEAFF

abundance: NA
v_gene: TRBV6-5
d_gene: NA
j_gene: TRBJ1-1
CDR3nt: TGTGCCCATGAAAGGTTCGGGGGCACTGAAGCTTTCTTT
CDR3aa: CAHERFGGTEAFF

abundance: NA
v_gene: TRBV7-9
d_gene: NA
j_gene: TRBJ1-2
CDR3nt: TGTGCCAGCAGCCTGGACAGCCCCGTTATTAACTATGGCTACACCTTC
CDR3aa: CASSLDSPVINYGYTF

abundance: few
v_gene: TRBV2
d_gene: TRBD1
j_gene: TRBJ1-5
CDR3nt: TGTGCCAGGACAGGGGGCGGGTATTCTCCAAGCAATCAGCCCCAGCATTTT
CDR3aa: CARTGGGYSPSNQPQHF

abundance: NA
v_gene: TRBV19
d_gene: TRBD1
j_gene: TRBJ2-7
CDR3nt: TGTGCCAGTAGTAAAGGAAGGTTACAGGGGGGCGAGCAGTACTTC
CDR3aa: CASSKGRLQGGEQYF

abundance: NA
v_gene: TRBV2
d_gene: TRBD1
j_gene: TRBJ1-2
CDR3nt: TGTGCCAGCAGGGTGGACAGGGGAAACCTCTATGGCTACACCTTC
CDR3aa: CASRVDRGNLYGYTF

abundance: NA
v_gene: TRBV7-8
d_gene: NA
j_gene: TRBJ1-3
CDR3nt: TGTGCCAGCAGCCAACCGGGGGGAGGAGGAAACACCATATATTTT
CDR3aa: CASSQPGGGGNTIYF

abundance: NA
v_gene: TRBV2
d_gene: NA
j_gene: TRBJ2-7
CDR3nt: TGTGCCAGCAGTGAACGGGCAAGGGGCCTCTACGAGCAGTACTTC
CDR3aa: CASSERARGLYEQYF

abundance: NA
v_gene: TRBV7-2
d_gene: TRBD1
j_gene: TRBJ2-1
CDR3nt: TGTGCCAGCAGCTTAAGTGGACAGGGCGGATACAATGAGCAGTTCTTC
CDR3aa: CASSLSGQGGYNEQFF

abundance: NA
v_gene: TRBV19
d_gene: TRBD1
j_gene: TRBJ1-1
CDR3nt: TGTGCCAGTAGTAACAGGGGGCGCGATATTCGGGATGAAGCTTTCTTT
CDR3aa: CASSNRGRDIRDEAFF

abundance: NA
v_gene: TRBV29-1
d_gene: NA
j_gene: TRBJ1-6
CDR3nt: TGCAGCGTTGAAAGGACAGCGTATAATTCGCCCCTCCACTTT
CDR3aa: CSVERTAYNSPLHF

abundance: NA
v_gene: TRBV3-1/TRBV3-2
d_gene: TRBD1
j_gene: TRBJ2-2
CDR3nt: TGTGCCAGCAGTCAACGGTCCACAGGGGGCCTCACCGGGGAGCTGTTTTTT
CDR3aa: CASSQRSTGGLTGELFF

abundance: NA
v_gene: TRBV19
d_gene: NA
j_gene: TRBJ1-1
CDR3nt: TGTGCCAGCACCACTAGGAAGGACACTGAAGCTTTCTTT
CDR3aa: CASTTRKDTEAFF

abundance: NA
v_gene: TRBV28
d_gene: NA
j_gene: TRBJ2-5
CDR3nt: TGTGCCAGCAGTTTAGTGAGGGCAGGCGAACAAGAGACCCAGTACTTC
CDR3aa: CASSLVRAGEQETQYF

abundance: NA
v_gene: TRBV2
d_gene: TRBD1
j_gene: TRBJ1-2
CDR3nt: TGTGCCAGCAGTGATCAAAGGACAGGGCATGGCTACACCTTC
CDR3aa: CASSDQRTGHGYTF

abundance: NA
v_gene: TRBV7-2
d_gene: NA
j_gene: TRBJ2-6
CDR3nt: TGTGCCAGCGGGGCAGCTGGGGCCAACGTCCTGACTTTC
CDR3aa: CASGAAGANVLTF

abundance: NA
v_gene: TRBV28
d_gene: NA
j_gene: TRBJ1-5
CDR3nt: TGTGCCAGCAGTTTTAGCTGGCTTCGGGGTGTTAGCAATCAGCCCCAGCATTTT
CDR3aa: CASSFSWLRGVSNQPQHF

abundance: NA
v_gene: TRBV27
d_gene: NA
j_gene: TRBJ1-3
CDR3nt: TGTGCCAGCAGTCATCGGGCCGCCGGGGTGGGGGCCTCTGGAAACACCATATATTTT
CDR3aa: CASSHRAAGVGASGNTIYF

abundance: NA
v_gene: TRBV14
d_gene: TRBD2
j_gene: TRBJ2-2
CDR3nt: TGTGCCAGCAGCCCCCGACTAGCGGGAACCGGGGAGCTGTTTTTT
CDR3aa: CASSPRLAGTGELFF

abundance: NA
v_gene: TRBV11-2
d_gene: TRBD1
j_gene: TRBJ2-7
CDR3nt: TGTGCCAGCAGCTCACAGGGACAGGGGGGCTCCTACGAGCAGTACTTC
CDR3aa: CASSSQGQGGSYEQYF

abundance: NA
v_gene: TRBV4-2
d_gene: NA
j_gene: TRBJ1-5
CDR3nt: TGTGCCAGCAGCCAAGGAAGGGGGAAACAGCCCCAGCATTTT
CDR3aa: CASSQGRGKQPQHF

abundance: NA
v_gene: TRBV11-2
d_gene: TRBD2
j_gene: TRBJ2-3
CDR3nt: TGTGCCAGCAGCTCCATAGCGGGGGACACAGATACGCAGTATTTT
CDR3aa: CASSSIAGDTDTQYF